This passage covers 20 T cell receptor beta chains from one sample sequenced in a study of blood T cells in healthy people across ages. Together with a sample-barcoded 5' primer, a J-beta primer mix was included in a second PCR lasting roughly 6 to 12 cycles. TCRdb passed the 5' RACE reads through MiXCR, listing each CDR3 protein once. Found here are 1.5 million to 2 million distinct CDR3 sequences, around 50% of them singletons; the top ten hold less than 2.5%. Sequences were obtained from blood. The receptors shown here come from a woman between 40 and 50 years old in good health.

The chain carries TRBV7-9 and TRBJ1-1, with D unclear. Germline values: CDR1 SEHNR, CDR2 FQNEAQ (reference sequence). The CDR3 has 18 amino acids. Trimming shortened V by 1 base and J by 10 bases, and 28 bases separated the two germline ends. As DNA, the CDR3 is TGTGCCAGCAGCTTAGGGGGTTCGGGGATGCAGATAGTTGGTCGAGCTTTCTTT. It specifies CASSLGGSGMQIVGRAFF. Looking up the rest from reference TRBV7-9 and TRBJ1-1 gives the full variable domain: DTGVSQNPRHKITKRGQNVTFRCDPISEHNRLYWYRQTLGQGPEFLTYFQNEAQLEKSRLLSDRFSAERPKGSFSTLEIQRTEQGDSAMYLCASSLGGSGMQIVGRAFFGQGTRLTVV.

The sample holds one count of this clonotype. The chain joins TRBV5-1 to TRBJ2-3; D call uncertain. The CDR3 is 15 residues long. The V and J ends lost 2 bases and 2 bases respectively, with 12 bases between them. CDR1 SGHRS and CDR2 YFSETQ come from the germline V gene. The CDR3 region is CASSFKGSHTDTQYF. CDR3 nucleotides: TGCGCCAGCAGCTTCAAAGGATCCCACACAGATACGCAGTATTTT.

The V call is TRBV7-3, the J call TRBJ2-1; D gene ambiguous. The germline V and J ends were trimmed by 5 bases and 7 bases, with 9 bases remaining between them. This CDR3 is built from 12 residues. CDR1 and CDR2 from the germline V gene are SGHTA and FQGTGA. CDR3 amino acids: CASSHGLNEQFF. CDR3 nucleotides: TGTGCCAGCAGCCACGGGCTAAATGAGCAGTTCTTC.

The rearrangement links TRBV9 to TRBJ2-5, with 9 bases that match TRBD2. The CDR3 loop spans 19 amino acids. Germline loops: CDR1 SGDLS, CDR2 YYNGEE. Germline trimming cut 3 bases from V and 1 base from J; bases unmatched to any gene: 16. The CDR3 DNA sequence: TGTGCCAGCAGCGCCCAAAGGGGACGACTAGCGGCTACCCAAGAGACCCAGTACTTC. This encodes CASSAQRGRLAATQETQYF.

This chain connects TRBV5-1 to TRBJ1-1; the D is unclear. CDR3 size: 13 residues. CDR1 and CDR2 from the germline V gene are SGHRS and YFSETQ. Trimming cost V 2 bases and J 1 base, with 6 bases left between them. The CDR3 here is CASSLFWNTEAFF. The CDR3 DNA is TGCGCCAGCAGCTTATTTTGGAACACTGAAGCTTTCTTT.

This sequence joins TRBV29-1 and TRBJ2-7; possibly TRBD1 or TRBD2 for D (5 bases each). The V end was cut by 6 bases, the J end by 7 bases, with 19 bases between. Germline lookup yields CDR1 SQVTM and CDR2 ANQGSEA. This CDR3 spans 13 amino acids. The CDR3 region has the DNA TGCAGCGTCTCCAGGGAGCCACTCGGAGAGCAGTACTTC. Its translation: CSVSREPLGEQYF.

Points on this clonotype: Germline and junction disagree at one end, which may indicate a read error. V and J are TRBV12-3 or TRBV12-4 and TRBJ2-1, with a possible D match to TRBD2 (6 bases). This CDR3 contains 15 residues. CDR3 coding DNA: TGTGCCTGCAGTCCCGGGACTGTCTCCTACAATGAGCAGTTCTTC. Protein sequence: CACSPGTVSYNEQFF.

This clonotype showed up just a few times. One junction end does not reproduce the germline sequence, and a read error may be involved. The rearrangement joins TRBV4-3 to TRBJ2-3, with D unresolved. The CDR3 sequence is 15 residues long. The germline gives CDR1 LGHNA, CDR2 YSLEER. CDR3 protein: CASSQDSPGTDTQYF. The CDR3 DNA follows: TGTGCCAGCAGCCAAGATTCGCCCGGCACAGATACGCAGTATTTT.

The chain combines TRBV20-1 with TRBJ2-5; TRBD2 matches at 11 bases. The DNA matches TRBJ2-7 better at its end, which makes the J call doubtful. There are 18 residues in the CDR3. Per germline, CDR1 DFQATT and CDR2 SNEGSKA (reference sequence). CDR3 sequence reads: CSARDLAPLAGGRYEQYF. Written as DNA, the CDR3 is TGCAGTGCTAGAGATCTGGCACCCCTAGCGGGGGGTCGGTACGAGCAGTACTTC.

The rearrangement links TRBV3-1 to TRBJ2-4; D is ambiguous. Trimming cost V 0 bases and J 0 bases, with 15 bases left between them. The germline V gene encodes CDR1 LGHDT and CDR2 YNNKEL (reference sequence). The CDR3 runs to 18 residues. The CDR3 bases are TGTGCCAGCAGCCAAGATCGTTTACGGCAGCAAGCCAAAAACATTCAGTACTTC. This sequence encodes CASSQDRLRQQAKNIQYF.

The V and J genes are TRBV6-2 or TRBV6-3 and TRBJ2-1; 8 bases map to TRBD2. The germline V gene has CDR1 MNHEY and CDR2 SVGEGT. The CDR3 has 14 amino acids. Trimming removed 6 bases from V and 3 bases from J; junction bases left unmatched: 4. CDR3 sequence (DNA): TGTGCCAGCAGCGTAGCGGGACACTACAATGAGCAGTTCTTC. Encoded protein: CASSVAGHYNEQFF.

V and J are TRBV6-6 and TRBJ1-2; D gene uncertain. The V gene's germline CDR1 is MNHNY and CDR2 SVGAGI (reference sequence). The CDR3 spans 15 residues. The V gene lost 7 bases and the J gene lost 2 bases, with 17 bases spanning the gap. CDR3 region: CASTRVRGSNYGYTF. CDR3 in DNA: TGTGCCAGCACCCGAGTCCGGGGTTCGAACTATGGCTACACCTTC.

This clonotype was seen a handful of times. The genes are TRBV20-1 and TRBJ1-2; weak D call: TRBD1 (5 bases). CDR1 is DFQATT and CDR2 is SNEGSKA in the germline V gene (reference sequence). Trimming left V 0 bases short and J 2 bases short, with 16 bases between. This CDR3 region has 16 residues. CDR3 coding DNA: TGCAGTGCTAGAGATCTTCGGCCGGGGCAGAACTATGGCTACACCTTC. This encodes CSARDLRPGQNYGYTF.

The chain recombines TRBV4-1 with TRBJ1-2; tentative D call: TRBD1 (5 bases). There are 16 residues in the CDR3. Germline loops: CDR1 MGHRA, CDR2 YSYEKL. V was shortened by 0 bases and J by 7 bases, with 18 bases between the two germline ends. CDR3 DNA sequence: TGCGCCAGCAGCCAAGATGGGGCAGGTGCAGGAAGTGGCTACACCTTC. As protein: CASSQDGAGAGSGYTF.

The chain links TRBV6-6 to TRBJ1-2; D perhaps matches TRBD1 (5 bases). The CDR3 is 10 residues long. Germline assignment: CDR1 MNHNY and CDR2 SVGAGI (reference sequence). V was trimmed by 11 bases and J by 8 bases, leaving 12 bases between them. The CDR3 is CAGGEGGYTF. The DNA of the CDR3 is TGTGCCGGGGGAGAGGGGGGCTACACCTTC.

V is TRBV4-3 and J is TRBJ2-7, with TRBD2 identical over 15 bases. Germline V CDR1 and CDR2: LGHNA, YSLEER. CDR3 length: 18 residues. The J segment lost 5 bases and the V segment lost 3 bases, leaving 11 bases of the junction unmatched. The CDR3 DNA reads TGCGCCAGCAGCCAGGCCCCGGGACTAGCGGGGGGCCTTGACGAGCAGTACTTC. Translating gives CASSQAPGLAGGLDEQYF.

In this sample, this clonotype turned up a few times. The DNA of the CDR3 is TGTGCCAGCAGCACACCTGACTTGTGGAGGGGGTTCACAGATACGCAGTATTTT. Translated: CASSTPDLWRGFTDTQYF. The chain carries TRBV7-9 and TRBJ2-3; perhaps D is TRBD1 or TRBD2 (6 bases each). The CDR3 runs 18 residues. Trimming pared 5 bases from V and 2 bases from J, leaving 23 bases between. CDR1 and CDR2 from the germline V gene are SEHNR and FQNEAQ (reference sequence).

The V and J genes are TRBV5-1 and TRBJ2-3, with 7 nucleotides matching TRBD2. The V gene end was trimmed by 4 bases and the J gene end by 5 bases; junction bases not matched to a gene: 10. The CDR3 length is 15 residues. The germline gives CDR1 SGHRS, CDR2 YFSETQ. The CDR3 DNA follows: TGCGCCAGCAGCGGATGGACTAGTGGGCAAGATACGCAGTATTTT. This sequence encodes CASSGWTSGQDTQYF. The full variable domain, in which reference TRBV5-1 and TRBJ2-3 provide the parts outside the CDR3, is KAGVTQTPRYLIKTRGQQVTLSCSPISGHRSVSWYQQTPGQGLQFLFEYFSETQRNKGNFPGRFSGRQFSNSRSEMNVSTLELGDSALYLCASSGWTSGQDTQYFGPGTRLTVL.

This clonotype has more than one count but fewer than ten. The chain is built from TRBV20-1 and TRBJ2-5, with a weak D call TRBD1 (6 bases). Germline V CDR1 and CDR2: DFQATT, SNEGSKA (reference sequence). Trimming took off 5 bases at V and 4 bases at J, with 14 bases between the two ends. CDR3 length equals 13 residues. CDR3 sequence: CSASGQLGETQYF. The CDR3 DNA follows: TGCAGTGCTTCAGGACAGCTGGGAGAGACCCAGTACTTC.

The gene calls are TRBV6-2 or TRBV6-3 and TRBJ2-7; a possible D gene is TRBD2 (6 bases). V lost 5 bases and J 2 bases, leaving 19 bases between the germline ends. Germline V CDR1 and CDR2: MNHEY, SVGEGT. This CDR3 contains 16 residues. Written as DNA, the CDR3 is TGTGCCAGCAGTCCTGGAGGAGGGGCAGGAGCCTACGAGCAGTACTTC. It codes for CASSPGGGAGAYEQYF.